Listed here is a single T cell receptor (beta chain). Antigen: not known. CDR1 and CDR2 from the germline V gene are SGHKS and YYEKEE (reference sequence). The V segment lost 5 bases and the J segment 3 bases; nucleotides outside the gene matches: 11. The CDR3 spans 16 residues. This specimen comes from a study of blood T cells in healthy people across ages. About the research overall: Through template switching, about one barcoded beta molecule was captured per two T cells, as measured in model experiments.

A second about 6 to 11 cycle PCR used barcoded and J-beta primers. Tags on each cDNA molecule came from a template-switch adaptor with 12 random nucleotides. TCRdb independently ran MiXCR on the 5' RACE reads; one entry per CDR3 protein. The profile shows roughly 800,000 distinct CDR3 sequences, around 34% of them singletons. Study results and limitations: The donors' CMV status was not determined, possibly confounding changes in expanded clonotypes. Higher naive T cell percentage went strongly together with higher TCR beta diversity.

This TCR was sampled from a man between 18 and 35 years old in good health. The sequencing sample was made of blood. The chain employs TRBV5-5 and TRBJ2-1, with TRBD1 matching over 7 bases. The CDR3: CASSLQTGDFYNEQFF. In DNA, the CDR3 is TGTGCCAGCAGTTTACAAACAGGGGATTTCTACAATGAGCAGTTCTTC.